Each of the 27 T cell receptor beta chains below was sequenced from the same sample in a study of a mutant IDH1 vaccine in newly diagnosed glioma. These TCRs are of unknown antigen specificity. Method: immunoSEQ multiplex PCR; TCRdb's copy keeps in-frame clones and lacks some. The sample lists roughly 120,000 clones, 75% to 90% occurring once. The time point was: week 11, during vaccination. A 20-mer mutant IDH1 peptide at 300 ug was injected subcutaneously with topical imiquimod. Sequences were derived from PBMCs, sampled from a glioma patient whose treatment included an IDH1 peptide vaccine. These receptors all come from a woman aged 45-65 years with glioma.

There are a few counts of this clone. CDR3: CASSPQDRVETQYF. The CDR3 DNA sequence: TGTGCCAGCTCACCTCAGGACAGGGTAGAGACCCAGTACTTC. This chain joins TRBV18 and TRBJ2-5; 8 nucleotides agree with TRBD1. Germline assignment: CDR1 KGHSH and CDR2 LQKENI. J gave up 4 bases and V 3 bases, and 4 bases lay outside the gene matches. This CDR3 has 14 residues.

In its sample, this clone was seen once. The chain links TRBV5-6 to TRBJ2-1, with a possible D match to TRBD1 (6 bases). Germline CDR1 reads SGHDT; CDR2 reads YYEEEE. The CDR3 contains 14 residues. Deletions cut 5 bases from V and 9 bases from J, with 18 bases between. The DNA of the CDR3 is TGTGCCAGCAGAATGGGGGCAAATACCATTGAGCAGTTCTTC. Encoded protein: CASRMGANTIEQFF.

J is TRBJ1-2 and V is TRBV19; 7 nucleotides agree with TRBD1. Germline trimming cut 7 bases from V and 8 bases from J; bases unmatched to any gene: 16. Germline CDR1 and CDR2: LNHDA and SQIVND (reference sequence). The CDR3 has 15 amino acids. Here the CDR3 DNA reads TGTGCCAGTACTCCACCCTTCCGGGACAGAGACGGCTACACCTTC. It is translated as CASTPPFRDRDGYTF.

This chain joins TRBV5-4 and TRBJ2-7, with D maybe TRBD1 (7 bases). The length of the CDR3 is 16 residues. CDR1 is SGHNT, CDR2 YYREEE, per germline (reference sequence). Trimming stripped 4 bases from V and 0 bases from J, with 17 bases between. The CDR3 here is CASSQGGGPPSYEQYF. The CDR3 bases are TGTGCCAGCAGCCAGGGGGGAGGACCCCCCTCCTACGAGCAGTACTTC.

This chain joins TRBV7-9 and TRBJ2-3, with 8 bases fitting TRBD2. Per germline, CDR1 SEHNR and CDR2 FQNEAQ (reference sequence). Unmatched junction bases numbered 2, after V lost 2 bases and J lost 4 bases. CDR3 length equals 14 residues. CDR3 nucleotide sequence: TGTGCCAGCAGCTTAAGCGGGAGCGCAGATACGCAGTATTTT. This codes for CASSLSGSADTQYF.

V and J are TRBV2 and TRBJ1-6; a weak D match, TRBD1 (6 bases). The length of the CDR3 is 14 residues. From germline, CDR1 is SNHLY and CDR2 FYNNEI. Deletions cut 6 bases from V and 6 bases from J, with 12 bases between. The CDR3 here is CASRADSSNSPLHF. The CDR3 DNA reads TGTGCCAGCAGGGCGGACAGCAGTAATTCACCCCTCCACTTT.

The rearrangement links TRBV28 to TRBJ2-5; 9 nucleotides line up with TRBD2. Germline V gene lookup returns CDR1 MDHEN and CDR2 SYDVKM. Germline trimming cut 3 bases from V and 5 bases from J; bases unmatched to any gene: 4. This CDR3 comprises 14 residues. The CDR3 here is CASSFSGSWETQYF. The CDR3 DNA is TGTGCCAGCAGTTTTAGCGGGAGTTGGGAGACCCAGTACTTC.

This clone was observed a single time. The chain has TRBV18 and TRBJ1-4, with D possibly TRBD1 on 6 matching bases. From germline, CDR1 is KGHSH and CDR2 LQKENI. The CDR3 is 15 residues long. Trimming stripped 3 bases from V and 13 bases from J, with 21 bases between. The CDR3 loop reads CASSPRDISWGGLFF. The CDR3 DNA reads TGTGCCAGCTCACCGCGGGACATAAGTTGGGGTGGACTGTTTTTT.

The chain combines TRBV7-9 with TRBJ1-4; D is uncertain. Per the germline V gene, CDR1 is SEHNR and CDR2 is FQNEAQ (reference sequence). This CDR3 spans 12 amino acids. V lost 3 bases and J 6 bases, leaving 5 bases between the germline ends. The CDR3 is CASSLLHEKLFF. CDR3 DNA sequence: TGTGCCAGCAGCTTGCTACATGAAAAACTGTTTTTT.

V is TRBV28 and J is TRBJ1-1, with D tentatively TRBD1 (5 bases). Germline V gene sequence: CDR1 MDHEN, CDR2 SYDVKM. This CDR3 has 12 residues. V lost 3 bases, J lost 11 bases, and 13 bases lay in between. CDR3 DNA: TGTGCCAGCAGTTTCCCGGGGGGTAAGGCTTTCTTT. It specifies CASSFPGGKAFF.

The V call is TRBV6-5, the J call TRBJ1-6, with D possibly TRBD1 on 5 matching bases. V lost 6 bases to trimming and J lost 6 bases, with 15 bases between them. This CDR3 is 15 amino acids long. Germline V lookup: CDR1 MNHEY, CDR2 SVGAGI. The CDR3 DNA reads as TGTGCCAGCAGCGCTGGGGGGACGGGTAATTCACCCCTCCACTTT. Protein: CASSAGGTGNSPLHF.

The rearrangement joins TRBV5-4 to TRBJ2-1, with TRBD2 as a possible D gene (6 bases). The CDR3 is 15 amino acids. Trimming removed 0 bases from V and 4 bases from J, with 11 bases in between. The germline V gene has CDR1 SGHNT and CDR2 YYREEE (reference sequence). The CDR3 loop reads CASSLDPGLYNEQFF. The CDR3 region has the DNA TGTGCCAGCAGCTTGGACCCGGGACTGTACAATGAGCAGTTCTTC.

This rearrangement joins TRBV4-1 to TRBJ2-3, with 14 bases that match TRBD2. Unmatched junction bases numbered 1, after V lost 1 base and J lost 7 bases. The germline CDR1 and CDR2 sequences are MGHRA and YSYEKL. The CDR3 totals 15 residues. The CDR3 reads CASSQGLAGGYTQYF. DNA for the CDR3: TGCGCCAGCAGCCAAGGACTAGCGGGGGGGTATACGCAGTATTTT.

This chain uses TRBV25-1 with TRBJ2-5, with a tentative D call TRBD1 (5 bases). V shed 9 bases and J shed 5 bases, with 19 bases lying between them. Looked up from germline, CDR1 is MGHDK and CDR2 is SYGVNS. CDR3 size: 14 residues. As DNA, the CDR3 is TGTGCCAGTGGGTGGGGCGCGGCTGCGGAGACCCAGTACTTC. Residues: CASGWGAAAETQYF.

This sequence joins TRBV6-5 and TRBJ1-2; D might be TRBD1 (6 bases). Trimming took off 6 bases at V and 7 bases at J, with 15 bases between the two ends. CDR1 and CDR2 (germline): MNHEY, SVGAGI. The CDR3 spans 13 residues. In DNA form, the CDR3 reads TGTGCCAGCAGGATTCAGGGGATAGGTGGCTACACCTTC. Translation gives CASRIQGIGGYTF.

The CDR3 bases are TGCGCCAGCAGCCACGGGCAGGGGGCGCTTTTTGGGGCCAACGTCCTGACTTTC. This codes for CASSHGQGALFGANVLTF. V gene TRBV4-1 combines with J gene TRBJ2-6, with TRBD1 matching over 8 bases. The V gene's germline CDR1 is MGHRA and CDR2 YSYEKL. The V segment lost 3 bases and the J segment 3 bases; nucleotides outside the gene matches: 10. This CDR3 is built from 18 residues.

The V call is TRBV5-1, the J call TRBJ1-5; TRBD1 matches at 7 bases. V gave up 3 bases and J gave up 3 bases; unmatched junction bases: 3. CDR3 size: 14 residues. Germline CDR1 reads SGHRS; CDR2 reads YFSETQ. The CDR3 nucleotides are TGCGCCAGCAGCTCTGGACAGGCCAATCAGCCCCAGCATTTT. Amino acids: CASSSGQANQPQHF.

Turning to this clone: Relative to the germline gene, one junction end is altered; a read error may explain this. CDR3 sequence reads: CASSIRGTSHNEQFF. The CDR3 DNA sequence: TGTGCCAGTAGTATTCGGGGGACCAGCCACAACGAGCAGTTCTTC. V usage is TRBV19 and J usage is TRBJ2-1; a weak D match, TRBD2 (6 bases). CDR3 size: 15 residues. Germline V gives CDR1 LNHDA, CDR2 SQIVND (reference sequence).

V gene TRBV7-8 combines with J gene TRBJ2-1; TRBD2 aligns across 7 bases. Germline-derived CDR1 and CDR2 are SGHVS and FQNEAQ. The V gene end was trimmed by 5 bases and the J gene end by 5 bases; junction bases not matched to a gene: 15. This CDR3 spans 17 amino acids. CDR3 sequence: CASSPREGLAENNEQFF. Here the CDR3 DNA reads TGTGCCAGCAGCCCACGTGAGGGGCTAGCGGAGAACAATGAGCAGTTCTTC. Full variable domain (remainder filled in from reference TRBV7-8 and TRBJ2-1): GAGVSQSPRYKVAKRGQDVALRCDPISGHVSLFWYQQALGQGPEFLTYFQNEAQLDKSGLPSDRFFAERPEGSVSTLKIQRTQQEDSAVYLCASSPREGLAENNEQFFGPGTRLTVL.

In this sample, this clone turned up a few times. CDR3 region: CASSFLDFYEQYF. The DNA of the CDR3 is TGTGCCAGCAGCTTCCTAGATTTCTACGAGCAGTACTTC. The chain uses TRBV7-9 and TRBJ2-7; the D is unclear. Germline assignment: CDR1 SEHNR and CDR2 FQNEAQ (reference sequence). The V end lost 3 bases, the J end lost 3 bases, and 9 bases lay between the germline ends. The CDR3 covers 13 residues.

V usage is TRBV11-2 and J usage is TRBJ2-2, with TRBD1 matching 9 bases. This CDR3 comprises 15 residues. The germline V gene encodes CDR1 SGHAT and CDR2 FQNNGV. Losses at the gene ends were 5 bases for V and 10 bases for J; bases not matched to a gene: 11. The CDR3 region has the DNA TGTGCCAGCAGCCCGGACAGGGGCCCCCACCAGGAGCTGTTTTTT. It specifies CASSPDRGPHQELFF.

The CDR3 nucleotides are TGTGCCAGCAGTTACTCCATATCCTATGGCAATCAGCCCCAGCATTTT. It codes for CASSYSISYGNQPQHF. The chain combines TRBV6-5 with TRBJ1-5, with D unclear. CDR3 length: 16 amino acids. CDR1 is MNHEY and CDR2 is SVGAGI in the germline V gene. The V end lost 0 bases, the J end lost 2 bases, and 11 bases lay between the germline ends.

V and J are TRBV5-4 and TRBJ1-4; 7 positions match TRBD1. J was trimmed by 0 bases and V by 4 bases; bases with no gene match: 6. This CDR3 is built from 16 residues. Germline CDR1 SGHNT, CDR2 YYREEE (reference sequence). CDR3 sequence (DNA): TGTGCCAGCAGCCCCGCCGGGACAGCAACTAATGAAAAACTGTTTTTT. This encodes CASSPAGTATNEKLFF.

Concerning this clone: The junction and the germline gene differ at one end; a read error may be behind it. V usage is TRBV7-7 and J usage is TRBJ2-7, with D unclear. The CDR3 length is 13 residues. Germline V gives CDR1 SSHAT, CDR2 FNYEAQ (reference sequence). The CDR3 reads CASSLGSTYEQYF. CDR3 in DNA: TGTGCTAGCAGCCTCGGGTCGACCTACGAGCAGTACTTC.

This sequence joins TRBV28 and TRBJ1-1; 11 bases align to TRBD1. The CDR3 length is 16 residues. The germline CDR1 and CDR2 sequences are MDHEN and SYDVKM. V gave up 6 bases and J gave up 3 bases; unmatched junction bases: 9. The CDR3 DNA follows: TGTGCCAGCAGCCCTACCGGACAGGGGGCTTACACTGAAGCTTTCTTT. This gives the protein CASSPTGQGAYTEAFF.

The V gene is TRBV9, the J gene TRBJ2-2, with TRBD1 matching 9 bases. J lost 3 bases, V lost 3 bases, and 6 bases had no gene match. Germline V gene sequence: CDR1 SGDLS, CDR2 YYNGEE. The CDR3 is 16 residues long. CDR3 nucleotide sequence: TGTGCCAGCAGCGCGCGGACAGGGGAGTACACCGGGGAGCTGTTTTTT. Residues: CASSARTGEYTGELFF.

The chain carries TRBV2 and TRBJ2-7, with 9 bases identical to TRBD1. Germline V gene lookup returns CDR1 SNHLY and CDR2 FYNNEI. J lost 3 bases, V lost 2 bases, and 5 bases had no gene match. The CDR3 covers 15 residues. CDR3 amino acids: CASSELTGGGYEQYF. The CDR3 nucleotides are TGTGCCAGCAGTGAATTAACAGGGGGCGGCTACGAGCAGTACTTC.